This TCR beta chain was captured in a study of blood T cell repertoires in COVID-19. Study overall: Sites in the United States, Italy and Spain provided acute and convalescent COVID-19 samples.

Sequencing was performed with immunoSEQ multiplex PCR; in TCRdb, only in-frame clones are kept and a portion is missing. The data hold a few hundred thousand clones, with 75% to 85% observed a single time. The germline V gene encodes CDR1 LNHNV and CDR2 YYDKDF (reference sequence). The CDR3 consists of 16 residues. With 2 bases removed from V and 3 bases from J, the gap between germline ends came to 14 bases. This sequence originates from a woman between 40 and 55 years old who had recovered from COVID-19. This chain joins TRBV15 and TRBJ2-4; D perhaps matches TRBD1 (6 bases). The sample taken for sequencing was peripheral blood. Written as DNA, the CDR3 is TGTGCCACCAGCAGAACTGCCGGGACAAGCAAAAACATTCAGTACTTC. Protein sequence: CATSRTAGTSKNIQYF. The full variable domain, rest sourced from reference TRBV15 and TRBJ2-4, is DAMVIQNPRYQVTQFGKPVTLSCSQTLNHNVMYWYQQKSSQAPKLLFHYYDKDFNNEADTPDNFQSRRPNTSFCFLDIRSPGLGDTAMYLCATSRTAGTSKNIQYFGAGTRLSVL.